These 30 T cell receptor beta chains were all obtained from the same sample, sequenced in a study of blood T cells in healthy people across ages. Alongside a J-beta primer mix, a sample-barcoded 5' primer served in a second PCR lasting roughly 7 to 11 cycles. TCRdb passed the 5' RACE reads through MiXCR, listing each CDR3 protein once. The table has about 1.6 million distinct CDR3 sequences, 30% to 40% seen once. Material for sequencing was blood. The receptor set was obtained from a woman in her 30s in good health.

The rearrangement joins TRBV20-1 to TRBJ1-2, with 9 nucleotides matching TRBD1. Germline V lookup: CDR1 DFQATT, CDR2 SNEGSKA (reference sequence). The CDR3 is 14 residues long. V shed 3 bases, J shed 8 bases, and the junction held 10 bases outside the gene matches. CDR3 region: CSARAVGQGRGYTF. The CDR3 DNA sequence: TGCAGTGCTAGGGCTGTCGGACAGGGGAGGGGCTACACCTTC.

The V and J genes are TRBV15 and TRBJ2-1; the D is unclear. V gave up 3 bases and J gave up 5 bases, with 11 bases separating them. Germline lookup yields CDR1 LNHNV and CDR2 YYDKDF (reference sequence). This CDR3 contains 14 residues. The CDR3 coding sequence is TGTGCCACCAGCAGGGAGATTGGAAACAATGAGCAGTTCTTC. It yields the protein CATSREIGNNEQFF.

This clonotype was detected only once. A read error may be the cause here, since a much bigger clone is one base away. The chain employs TRBV2 and TRBJ1-1; TRBD1 is a possible D gene (5 bases). Germline CDR1 is SNHLY and CDR2 is FYNNEI. The CDR3 runs 12 residues. V was trimmed by 10 bases and J by 6 bases, leaving 15 bases between them. The CDR3 bases are TGTGCCAACAAGGGGCAGAGCCCTGAAGCTTTCTTT. This sequence encodes CANKGQSPEAFF.

This clonotype was seen ten or more times. The V gene is TRBV29-1, the J gene TRBJ1-1; maybe TRBD1 (6 bases). Trimming removed 3 bases from V and 0 bases from J, with 8 bases in between. The CDR3 length is 13 residues. The germline V gene encodes CDR1 SQVTM and CDR2 ANQGSEA. The CDR3 reads CSVETGMNTEAFF. In DNA form, the CDR3 reads TGCAGCGTTGAGACAGGCATGAACACTGAAGCTTTCTTT. Full variable domain (remainder filled in from reference TRBV29-1 and TRBJ1-1): SAVISQKPSRDICQRGTSLTIQCQVDSQVTMMFWYRQQPGQSLTLIATANQGSEATYESGFVIDKFPISRPNLTFSTLTVSNMSPEDSSIYLCSVETGMNTEAFFGQGTRLTVV.

V usage is TRBV5-1 and J usage is TRBJ1-4; 8 bases are a match to TRBD1. Germline V gene lookup returns CDR1 SGHRS and CDR2 YFSETQ. The CDR3 totals 15 residues. Unmatched junction bases numbered 9, after V lost 3 bases and J lost 8 bases. The CDR3 coding sequence is TGCGCCAGCAGCTCGGGGACAGGAAAAGGCGAAAAACTGTTTTTT. Its translation: CASSSGTGKGEKLFF.

V and J are TRBV28 and TRBJ1-2; D gene unclear. The CDR3 runs 13 residues. The V gene's germline CDR1 is MDHEN and CDR2 SYDVKM. V was shortened by 5 bases and J by 3 bases, with 10 bases between the two germline ends. The CDR3 bases are TGTGCCAGCAGTGGGGAGAAGTACTATGGCTACACCTTC. Amino acids: CASSGEKYYGYTF.

A few counts support this clonotype. V usage is TRBV5-1 and J usage is TRBJ2-2; D is perhaps TRBD2 (6 bases). This CDR3 is built from 16 residues. The germline gives CDR1 SGHRS, CDR2 YFSETQ. The V end lost 4 bases, the J end lost 0 bases, and 13 bases lay between the germline ends. The CDR3 is CASSRGLAPNTGELFF. The CDR3 coding sequence is TGCGCCAGCAGCCGGGGGTTAGCCCCGAACACCGGGGAGCTGTTTTTT.

This clonotype was seen many times. CDR3 nucleotide sequence: TGTGCCAGCAGTTTAAACCGCTACGAGCAGTACTTC. Translating gives CASSLNRYEQYF. The chain couples TRBV12-3 or TRBV12-4 to TRBJ2-7; D is ambiguous. The CDR3 contains 12 residues. Trimming cost V 2 bases and J 3 bases, with 5 bases left between them.

The chain couples TRBV9 to TRBJ2-3, with 7 bases that match TRBD2. The CDR3 extends over 16 amino acids. In germline, CDR1 is SGDLS, CDR2 YYNGEE. Trimming at V came to 6 bases and at J to 6 bases, leaving 16 bases not matched to a gene. Here the CDR3 reads CASNSRGSGGTDTQYF. CDR3 bases: TGTGCCAGCAACTCAAGGGGCTCCGGGGGGACGGATACGCAGTATTTT.

This clonotype has a count of ten or more. This chain links TRBV4-1 with TRBJ2-4, with D unclear. Trimming removed 6 bases at V and 14 bases at J, with 17 bases between. CDR3 size: 12 residues. Germline V lookup: CDR1 MGHRA, CDR2 YSYEKL. In DNA form, the CDR3 reads TGCGCCAGCAGGCCCCCATCAGGCCCTAAGTACTTC. This translates into CASRPPSGPKYF.

This clonotype was observed many times. This chain joins TRBV7-9 and TRBJ2-5; 7 bases fit TRBD1. The germline V gene has CDR1 SEHNR and CDR2 FQNEAQ (reference sequence). The CDR3 covers 14 residues. V dropped 0 bases and J dropped 5; count of bases not matched to a gene: 3. The CDR3 coding sequence is TGTGCCAGCAGCTTAGCGACAGGGAAGGAGACCCAGTACTTC. Translated: CASSLATGKETQYF.

V usage is TRBV21-1 and J usage is TRBJ2-2. TRBV21-1 is termed a pseudogene. CDR3 length equals 13 residues. The CDR3 here is CASSTRCTGELFF. CDR3 nucleotides: TGTGCCAGCAGCACTCGATGTACCGGGGAGCTGTTTTTT.

The chain employs TRBV10-3 and TRBJ2-1, with D unresolved. The CDR3 is 13 amino acids. V dropped 5 bases and J dropped 7 bases, with 12 bases sitting between them. Germline-derived CDR1 and CDR2 are ENHRY and SYGVKD. CDR3 amino acids: CAISPSTPNEQFF. The CDR3 DNA reads as TGTGCCATCAGTCCCTCAACTCCTAATGAGCAGTTCTTC.

The V and J genes are TRBV7-9 and TRBJ1-2, with D maybe TRBD1 (5 bases). The CDR3 has 15 amino acids. The germline CDR1 and CDR2 sequences are SEHNR and FQNEAQ (reference sequence). The V end was cut by 5 bases, the J end by 3 bases, with 16 bases between. The CDR3 loop is CASSGIQVLDYGYTF. CDR3 nucleotide sequence: TGTGCCAGCAGCGGAATACAGGTCTTAGACTATGGCTACACCTTC. Together with reference TRBV7-9 and TRBJ1-2, the CDR3 gives the full variable domain: DTGVSQNPRHKITKRGQNVTFRCDPISEHNRLYWYRQTLGQGPEFLTYFQNEAQLEKSRLLSDRFSAERPKGSFSTLEIQRTEQGDSAMYLCASSGIQVLDYGYTFGSGTRLTVV.

This clonotype was seen a handful of times. V and J are TRBV27 and TRBJ2-1; 7 bases line up with TRBD2. This CDR3 has 13 residues. Trimming at V came to 7 bases and at J to 4 bases, leaving 4 bases not matched to a gene. Germline values: CDR1 MNHEY, CDR2 SMNVEV (reference sequence). CDR3 in amino acids: CASNRAGYNEQFF. The DNA of the CDR3 is TGTGCCAGCAATAGAGCGGGGTACAATGAGCAGTTCTTC.

V and J are TRBV12-3 or TRBV12-4 and TRBJ2-7; 8 nucleotides match TRBD2. The CDR3 sequence is 16 residues long. V gave up 2 bases and J gave up 5 bases; unmatched junction bases: 11. The CDR3, as DNA: TGTGCCAGCAGTTTAAGCCTAGCGGGTAAGATCCACGAGCAGTACTTC. This encodes CASSLSLAGKIHEQYF.

Regarding this clonotype: A clone one base away is much larger, so this may be a read error. V is TRBV6-1 and J is TRBJ2-6; 8 positions match TRBD2. The CDR3 sequence is 17 residues long. Germline-derived CDR1 and CDR2 are MNHNS and SASEGT. CDR3 in amino acids: CASSPSGGRSGANVRTF. The CDR3, as DNA: TGTGCCAGCAGCCCCTCGGGGGGGCGTTCTGGGGCCAACGTCCGGACTTTC.

This clonotype has just a few counts. This rearrangement joins TRBV21-1 to TRBJ1-5. TRBV21-1 represents a pseudogene. CDR3 length equals 13 residues. CDR3 protein: CASGRYSNQPQHF. The CDR3 bases are TGTGCCAGCGGGAGGTACAGCAATCAGCCCCAGCATTTT.

This sequence joins TRBV9 and TRBJ2-7; 8 bases agree with TRBD1. V lost 4 bases, J lost 3 bases, and 9 bases stayed unmatched. This CDR3 contains 15 residues. Germline-derived CDR1 and CDR2 are SGDLS and YYNGEE. For the CDR3, the DNA is TGTGCCAGCAGCCCAAGGGGGGACAGGAGCTACGAGCAGTACTTC. Its translation is CASSPRGDRSYEQYF.

This clonotype was observed at least ten times. This rearrangement joins TRBV10-3 to TRBJ1-6; the D is unclear. Trimming left V 0 bases short and J 6 bases short, with 9 bases between. The germline V gene encodes CDR1 ENHRY and CDR2 SYGVKD. This CDR3 has 15 amino acids. CDR3: CAISESSNGNSPLHF. CDR3 sequence (DNA): TGTGCCATCAGTGAGTCTAGCAACGGTAATTCACCCCTCCACTTT.

The J gene is TRBJ2-3, the V gene TRBV7-7; possibly TRBD1 for D (6 bases). This CDR3 region has 18 residues. Germline values: CDR1 SSHAT, CDR2 FNYEAQ (reference sequence). V lost 3 bases and J 3 bases, leaving 22 bases between the germline ends. CDR3 nucleotides: TGTGCCAGCAGCTTCTGCCGGGACATCACTTCGTCGACAGATACGCAGTATTTT. Its translation: CASSFCRDITSSTDTQYF.

V is TRBV30 and J is TRBJ2-7; perhaps D is TRBD1 or TRBD2 (5 bases each). V gave up 5 bases and J gave up 5 bases, with 10 bases separating them. CDR1 and CDR2 from the germline V gene are GTSNPN and SVGIG (reference sequence). The CDR3 length is 11 residues. CDR3 loop: CAWSWGHEQYF. As DNA, the CDR3 is TGTGCCTGGTCTTGGGGACACGAGCAGTACTTC.

This clonotype has more than one count but fewer than ten. The CDR3 loop is CSATQGADWGSPLHF. The CDR3 nucleotides are TGCAGTGCTACACAGGGGGCGGATTGGGGGTCACCCCTCCACTTT. The chain combines TRBV20-1 with TRBJ1-6; 9 bases match TRBD1. Germline trimming cut 4 bases from V and 10 bases from J; bases unmatched to any gene: 11. The CDR3 sequence is 15 residues long. Germline V gives CDR1 DFQATT, CDR2 SNEGSKA (reference sequence).

Concerning this clonotype itself: A read error may be the cause here, since a much bigger clone is one base away. The chain joins TRBV12-3 or TRBV12-4 to TRBJ2-7; no clear D. V was clipped by 5 bases and J by 0 bases, with 14 bases between them. This CDR3 comprises 15 residues. CDR3 in DNA: TGTGCCAGCAGTGCTGGGGAATGGTTCTCCTACGAGCAGTACTTC. Protein sequence: CASSAGEWFSYEQYF.

This clonotype was counted many times. The chain uses TRBV20-1 and TRBJ2-7; 13 nucleotides align to TRBD2. CDR1 DFQATT and CDR2 SNEGSKA come from the germline V gene (reference sequence). The CDR3 has 19 amino acids. Unmatched junction bases numbered 20, after V lost 8 bases and J lost 1 base. Here the CDR3 reads CSPQGLTSGGAPRSYEQYF. The CDR3 DNA sequence: TGCAGTCCGCAAGGCCTTACTAGCGGGGGGGCCCCCAGATCCTACGAGCAGTACTTC.

V gene TRBV15 combines with J gene TRBJ2-7, with 7 bases aligning to TRBD1. Germline loops: CDR1 LNHNV, CDR2 YYDKDF (reference sequence). With 1 base clipped from V and 2 bases from J, the junction kept 2 bases outside the gene matches. This CDR3 is built from 14 residues. DNA for the CDR3: TGTGCCACCAGCAGAGTGGGACAGACCTACGAGCAGTACTTC. Translating it yields CATSRVGQTYEQYF.

Turning to this clonotype: A much larger clone differs by one base, so this may be a read error. The conserved phenylalanine or tryptophan normally closing the CDR3 is absent here, so this likely arose from a read error. Here the CDR3 reads CASSQRDQETQYS. The CDR3 DNA sequence: TGCGCCAGCAGCCAACGGGACCAAGAGACCCAGTACTCC. The rearrangement links TRBV4-1 to TRBJ2-5; D is unresolved. V lost 2 bases, J lost 0 bases, and 4 bases lay in between. Germline V CDR1 and CDR2: MGHRA, YSYEKL. The CDR3 totals 13 residues.

The V gene is TRBV7-6, the J gene TRBJ2-1; D unresolved. The CDR3 has 13 amino acids. The germline V gene encodes CDR1 SGHVS and CDR2 FNYEAQ. The ends were cut back, 5 bases at V and 6 bases at J, with 11 bases in the middle. This CDR3 is CASSDPESNEQFF. CDR3 nucleotide sequence: TGTGCCAGCAGCGACCCTGAGAGCAATGAGCAGTTCTTC.

The chain combines TRBV7-8 with TRBJ2-3, with TRBD2 matching 8 bases. The CDR3 extends over 17 amino acids. Trimming cost V 0 bases and J 2 bases; bases outside gene matches: 7. The germline V gene encodes CDR1 SGHVS and CDR2 FQNEAQ. This chain's CDR3 is CASSLAGAGASTDTQYF. The CDR3, as DNA: TGTGCCAGCAGCTTAGCTGGAGCGGGGGCCTCCACAGATACGCAGTATTTT.

In this sample, this clonotype turned up many times. This chain uses TRBV30 with TRBJ1-1; no firm D call. Germline CDR1 GTSNPN, CDR2 SVGIG (reference sequence). V was pared by 4 bases and J by 2 bases, with 14 bases between. The CDR3 runs 14 residues. Written as DNA, the CDR3 is TGTGCCTGGACCTTACGGGCGGTAAACACTGAAGCTTTCTTT. This sequence encodes CAWTLRAVNTEAFF.